These 12 T cell receptor beta chains originate from one sample sequenced in a study of T-cell reconstitution after alpha-beta-depleted transplantation in children. As it was prepared, the TCRbeta library received unique molecular identifiers. TCRdb redid the calling of the PCR reads with MiXCR, one entry per CDR3 protein. This table holds approximately 350,000 distinct CDR3 sequences, roughly 15% found once. This specimen was PBMCs, mostly from graft donor cells, taken 360 days after TCRalphabeta/CD19-depleted stem cell transplant. The receptors come from a male patient aged 2-9 years who had a stem cell transplant for acute lymphoblastic leukemia, so the T cells may come from the graft donor.

CDR3 sequence: CSAFSGLHTQPQHF. The CDR3 DNA reads TGCAGTGCTTTTTCAGGGCTACATACCCAGCCCCAGCATTTT. V usage is TRBV20-1 and J usage is TRBJ1-5; tentatively, D is TRBD1 (5 bases). The CDR3 runs to 14 residues. Germline V gives CDR1 DFQATT, CDR2 SNEGSKA (reference sequence). Trimming stripped 5 bases from V and 7 bases from J, with 18 bases between.

There are many counts of this clonotype. One junction end does not reproduce the germline sequence, and a read error may be involved. This chain links TRBV19 with TRBJ1-1; D ambiguous. This CDR3 region has 13 residues. Germline lookup yields CDR1 LNHDA and CDR2 SQIVND (reference sequence). The CDR3 nucleotides are TGTGCCAGCAGTAGGTCCATGAACACTGAAGCTTTCTTT. It specifies CASSRSMNTEAFF.

Ten or more counts support this clonotype. V is TRBV10-3 and J is TRBJ2-5, with D possibly being TRBD1 (6 bases). CDR1 is ENHRY, CDR2 SYGVKD, per germline. CDR3 length: 14 residues. V lost 6 bases to trimming and J lost 5 bases, with 16 bases between them. Here the CDR3 DNA reads TGTGCCATCAGGGCTCAGGGGAGTCAGGAGACCCAGTACTTC. This encodes CAIRAQGSQETQYF.

This clonotype was found a few times. CDR3 protein: CASSATGMKVQETQYF. The CDR3 DNA follows: TGTGCCAGCAGCGCGACAGGCATGAAAGTACAAGAGACCCAGTACTTC. The rearrangement joins TRBV9 to TRBJ2-5, with a tentative D call TRBD1 (6 bases). Trimming left V 3 bases short and J 2 bases short, with 17 bases between. The CDR3 sequence is 16 residues long. From germline, CDR1 is SGDLS and CDR2 YYNGEE.

Many counts were recorded for this clonotype. The rearrangement links TRBV4-3 to TRBJ2-3; D gene ambiguous. The CDR3 is made up of 16 amino acids. V gave up 0 bases and J gave up 2 bases, with 12 bases separating them. Germline V gene sequence: CDR1 LGHNA, CDR2 YSLEER. CDR3 bases: TGCGCCAGCAGCCAAGATCCCCGGGCCGCCACAGATACGCAGTATTTT. It translates to CASSQDPRAATDTQYF.

This clonotype showed up just a few times. The rearrangement uses TRBV5-4 and TRBJ1-1; TRBD1 agrees at 7 bases. V trimming: 4 bases; J trimming: 0 bases; junction bases outside the gene matches: 12. This CDR3 has 17 amino acids. Germline CDR1 SGHNT, CDR2 YYREEE (reference sequence). The chain's CDR3 is CASSTDRFRLMNTEAFF. In nucleotides, the CDR3 is TGTGCCAGCAGCACGGACAGGTTCCGCCTCATGAACACTGAAGCTTTCTTT.

This clonotype occurred a few times. The genes are TRBV6-2 or TRBV6-3 and TRBJ1-5; TRBD1 might be the D (5 bases). The CDR3 spans 15 residues. With 2 bases removed from V and 4 bases from J, the gap between germline ends came to 12 bases. Per the germline V gene, CDR1 is MNHEY and CDR2 is SVGEGT. CDR3 in amino acids: CASSYPSRGNQPQHF. In DNA form, the CDR3 reads TGTGCCAGCAGTTACCCGAGCCGGGGGAATCAGCCCCAGCATTTT.

The chain couples TRBV7-9 to TRBJ2-1; tentative D call: TRBD1 (5 bases). The CDR3 has 11 residues. V dropped 5 bases and J dropped 16 bases, with 15 bases sitting between them. Germline V lookup: CDR1 SEHNR, CDR2 FQNEAQ (reference sequence). The CDR3 DNA is TGTGCCAGCAGCGCCAGGGTAGGGCTTTTCTTC. This gives the protein CASSARVGLFF.

There are many counts of this clonotype. The chain uses TRBV15 and TRBJ2-1, with D uncertain. This CDR3 spans 11 amino acids. V was cut by 3 bases and J by 6 bases, with 3 bases left in between. CDR1 and CDR2 from the germline V gene are LNHNV and YYDKDF (reference sequence). The chain's CDR3 is CATSSVNEQFF. In DNA, the CDR3 is TGTGCCACCAGCAGTGTCAATGAGCAGTTCTTC.

This clonotype was counted a few times. The J gene is TRBJ2-1, the V gene TRBV12-3 or TRBV12-4; 9 bases map to TRBD2. The CDR3 is 13 amino acids. The V segment lost 6 bases and the J segment 5 bases; nucleotides outside the gene matches: 2. The CDR3 is CASRGLAHNEQFF. DNA of the CDR3: TGTGCCAGCAGGGGACTAGCCCACAATGAGCAGTTCTTC.

A few counts support this clonotype. This chain joins TRBV9 and TRBJ2-5; TRBD2 matches at 10 bases. CDR1 is SGDLS and CDR2 is YYNGEE in the germline V gene. CDR3 length equals 15 residues. J was trimmed by 5 bases and V by 0 bases; bases with no gene match: 4. CDR3 protein: CASSVASGRGETQYF. CDR3 nucleotide sequence: TGTGCCAGCAGCGTAGCTAGCGGGAGAGGTGAGACCCAGTACTTC.

This clonotype has at least ten counts. The chain couples TRBV11-2 to TRBJ1-2, with a weak D call TRBD1 (5 bases). This CDR3 is 13 amino acids long. The V end lost 6 bases, the J end lost 3 bases, and 11 bases lay between the germline ends. The germline V gene encodes CDR1 SGHAT and CDR2 FQNNGV. The CDR3 sequence: CASRREGDYGYTF. CDR3 coding DNA: TGTGCCAGCAGGCGGGAAGGGGACTATGGCTACACCTTC.